This entry features one T cell receptor (beta chain) sequence. Its antigen remains unidentified. This CDR3 is 13 amino acids long. V was pared by 6 bases and J by 3 bases, with 9 bases between. Germline V lookup: CDR1 MNHEY, CDR2 SVGEGT. Sample treatment: roughly ten-day PBMC culture with coronavirus spike peptide pools or control peptides (ViraFEST assay). The data belong to a study of vaccination and CD4 T cells after COVID-19. Sequence data for DNA of cultured CD4+ T cells were generated by the Oncomine TCR Beta short-read assay. TCRdb re-derived calls from the PCR reads in MiXCR, one entry per CDR3 protein. The repertoire consists of 9,500 to 15,000 distinct CDR3 sequences, with approximately 58% occurring once and the leading ten covering 7.5% to 8.5%.

This chain joins TRBV6-2 or TRBV6-3 and TRBJ2-1, with D perhaps TRBD2 (6 bases). The sequenced sample was CD4+ T cells from blood, cultured in vitro. This clonotype was obtained from a human donor who had recovered from COVID-19. The CDR3: CASSKTSYNEQFF. In DNA form, the CDR3 reads TGTGCCAGCAGCAAGACTAGCTACAATGAGCAGTTCTTC.